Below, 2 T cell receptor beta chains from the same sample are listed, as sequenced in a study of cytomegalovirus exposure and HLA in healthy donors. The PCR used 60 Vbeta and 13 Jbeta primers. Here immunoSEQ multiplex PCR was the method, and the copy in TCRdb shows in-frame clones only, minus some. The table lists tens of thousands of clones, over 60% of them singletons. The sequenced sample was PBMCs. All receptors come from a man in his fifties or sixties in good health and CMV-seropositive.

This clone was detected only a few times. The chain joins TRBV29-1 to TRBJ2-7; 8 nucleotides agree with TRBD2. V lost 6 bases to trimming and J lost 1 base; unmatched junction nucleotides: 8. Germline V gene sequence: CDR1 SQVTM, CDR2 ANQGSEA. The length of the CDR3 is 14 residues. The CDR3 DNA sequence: TGCAGCGTGGCCTGGACTAGCAGATCCTACGAGCAGTACTTC. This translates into CSVAWTSRSYEQYF.

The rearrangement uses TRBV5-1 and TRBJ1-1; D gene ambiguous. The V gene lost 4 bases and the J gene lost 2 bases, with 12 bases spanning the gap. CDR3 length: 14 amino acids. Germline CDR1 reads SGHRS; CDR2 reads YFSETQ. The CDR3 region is CASSPRTGNTEAFF. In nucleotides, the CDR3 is TGCGCCAGCAGCCCACGGACGGGAAACACTGAAGCTTTCTTT.